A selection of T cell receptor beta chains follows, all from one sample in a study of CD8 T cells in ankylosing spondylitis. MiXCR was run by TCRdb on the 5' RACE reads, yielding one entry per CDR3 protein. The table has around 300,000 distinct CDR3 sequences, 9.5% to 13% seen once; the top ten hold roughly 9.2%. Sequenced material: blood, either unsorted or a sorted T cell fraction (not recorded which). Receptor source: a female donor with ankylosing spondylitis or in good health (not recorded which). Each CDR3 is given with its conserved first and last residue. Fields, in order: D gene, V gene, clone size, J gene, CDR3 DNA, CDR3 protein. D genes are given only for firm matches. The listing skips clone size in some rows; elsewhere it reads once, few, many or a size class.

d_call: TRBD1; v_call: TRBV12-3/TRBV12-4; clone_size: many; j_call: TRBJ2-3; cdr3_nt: TGTGCCAGCAGTTCACGACAGGGTACGGTCACAGATACGCAGTATTTT; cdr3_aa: CASSSRQGTVTDTQYF
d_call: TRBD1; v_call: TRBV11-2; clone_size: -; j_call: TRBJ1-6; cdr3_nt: TGTGCCAGCAGCTTAGGGACAGGGGGTTATAATTCACCCCTCCACTTT; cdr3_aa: CASSLGTGGYNSPLHF
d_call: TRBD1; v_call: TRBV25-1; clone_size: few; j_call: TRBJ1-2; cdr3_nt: TGTGCCAGCAGTGAGGCAGGGGGACCTGACTATGGCTACACCTTC; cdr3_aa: CASSEAGGPDYGYTF
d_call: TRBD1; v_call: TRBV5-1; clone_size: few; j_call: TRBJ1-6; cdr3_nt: TGCGCCAGCAGAAGGGAGGGGGCTAGTAATTCACCCCTCCACTTT; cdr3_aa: CASRREGASNSPLHF
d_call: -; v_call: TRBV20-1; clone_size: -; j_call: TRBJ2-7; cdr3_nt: TGCAGTGCGGGTAGGCGGACAGTGAACTACGAGCAGTACTTC; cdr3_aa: CSAGRRTVNYEQYF
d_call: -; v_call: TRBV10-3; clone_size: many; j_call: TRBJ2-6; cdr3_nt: TGTGCCATCAGTGAGCTTTGGACCCAAGGTCCCCCACTCTCTGGGGCCAACGTCCTGACTTTC; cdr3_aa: CAISELWTQGPPLSGANVLTF
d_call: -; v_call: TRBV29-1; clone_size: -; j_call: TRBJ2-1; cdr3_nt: TGCAGCGTTGGAGAACCCTTACACAATGAGCAGTTCTTC; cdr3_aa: CSVGEPLHNEQFF
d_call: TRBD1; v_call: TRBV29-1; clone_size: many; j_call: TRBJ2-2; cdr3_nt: TGCAGCGTCACATATAGGACAGGGAACACCGGGGAGCTGTTTTTT; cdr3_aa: CSVTYRTGNTGELFF
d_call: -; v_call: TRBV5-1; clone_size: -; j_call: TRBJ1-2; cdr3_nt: TGCGCCAGCAGCTCCCGGGACGTGGGAGGCCACACCTTC; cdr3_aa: CASSSRDVGGHTF
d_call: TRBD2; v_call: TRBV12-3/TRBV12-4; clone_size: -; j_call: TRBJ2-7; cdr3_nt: TGTGCCAGCAGCTCCGCTAATGCGGGGGTACACTACGAGCAGTACTTC; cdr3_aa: CASSSANAGVHYEQYF
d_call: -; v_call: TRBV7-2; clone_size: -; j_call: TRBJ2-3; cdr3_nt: TGTGCCAGCAGCCAAGTAGGGACTCAGAGCACAGATACGCACTATTTT; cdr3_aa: CASSQVGTQSTDTHYF
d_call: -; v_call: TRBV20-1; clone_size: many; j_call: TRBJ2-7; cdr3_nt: TGCAGTGCTAGAGTGGCGAGCGGGCGTCCCTACGAGCAGTACTTC; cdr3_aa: CSARVASGRPYEQYF
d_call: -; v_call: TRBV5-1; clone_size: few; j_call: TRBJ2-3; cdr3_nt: TGCGCCAGCAGCTTGGCCCCCAGCGGCCCGACAGATACGCAGTATTTT; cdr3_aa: CASSLAPSGPTDTQYF
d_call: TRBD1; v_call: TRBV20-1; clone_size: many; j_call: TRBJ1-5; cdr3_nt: TGCAGTGCTAGTTCCAGGGGGAATAATCAGCCCCAGCATTTT; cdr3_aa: CSASSRGNNQPQHF
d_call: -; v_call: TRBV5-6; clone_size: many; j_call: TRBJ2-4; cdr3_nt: TGTGCCAGCAGCTTGGGGGAACTACGGCTAGCCAAAAACATTCAGTACTTC; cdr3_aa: CASSLGELRLAKNIQYF
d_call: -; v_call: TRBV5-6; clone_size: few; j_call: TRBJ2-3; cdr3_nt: TGTGCCAGCAGCTTGGTTGGGGACTCAAAAGATACGCAGTATTTT; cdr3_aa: CASSLVGDSKDTQYF
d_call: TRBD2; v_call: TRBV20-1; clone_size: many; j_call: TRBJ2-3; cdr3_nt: TGCAGTGCTAACCCATACGGGACTAGCGGCACTAGCACAGATACGCAGTATTTT; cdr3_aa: CSANPYGTSGTSTDTQYF
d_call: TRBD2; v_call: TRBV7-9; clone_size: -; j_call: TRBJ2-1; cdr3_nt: TGTGCCAGCAGCCTGAAGCGGGAGGACTACAATGAGCAGTTCTTC; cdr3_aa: CASSLKREDYNEQFF
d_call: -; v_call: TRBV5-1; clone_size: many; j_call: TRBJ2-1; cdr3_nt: TGCGCCAGCAGCTTCTCCGGGACTTTGAATAATGAGCAGTTCTTC; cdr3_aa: CASSFSGTLNNEQFF
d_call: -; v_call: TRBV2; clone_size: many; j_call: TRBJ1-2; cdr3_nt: TGTGCCAGCTCCAGGGGCGGTAACTATGGCTACACCTTC; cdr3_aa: CASSRGGNYGYTF
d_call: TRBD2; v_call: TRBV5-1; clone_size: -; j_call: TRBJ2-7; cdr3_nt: TGCGCCAGCAGTGATCCGGGACTAGCGGTCTACGAGCAGTACTTC; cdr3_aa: CASSDPGLAVYEQYF
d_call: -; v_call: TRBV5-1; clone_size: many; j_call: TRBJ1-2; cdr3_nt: TGCGCCAGCAGCTTGGAAATGGGGCAGAAATATGGCTACACCTTC; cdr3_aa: CASSLEMGQKYGYTF
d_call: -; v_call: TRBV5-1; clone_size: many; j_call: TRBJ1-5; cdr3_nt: TGCGCCAGCAGCTTTGGACCTGAGGGTCAGCCCCAGCATTTT; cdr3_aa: CASSFGPEGQPQHF
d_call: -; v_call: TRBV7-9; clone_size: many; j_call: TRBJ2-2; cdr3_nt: TGTGCCAGCAGCTTGGAGGGGAACACCGGGGAGCTGTTTTTT; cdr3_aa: CASSLEGNTGELFF
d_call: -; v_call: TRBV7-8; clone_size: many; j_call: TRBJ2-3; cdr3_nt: TGTGCCAGCAGCTTAGCCAGGGTCGGAGATACGCAGTATTTT; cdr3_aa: CASSLARVGDTQYF
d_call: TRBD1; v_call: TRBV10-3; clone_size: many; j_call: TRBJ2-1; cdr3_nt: TGTGCCACCGCCGGGACAGGGGAGAATGAGCAGTTCTTC; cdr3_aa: CATAGTGENEQFF
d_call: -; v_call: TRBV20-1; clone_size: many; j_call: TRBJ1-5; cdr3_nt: TGCAGTGCTAGCCGAAACAATCAGCCCCAGCATTTT; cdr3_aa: CSASRNNQPQHF
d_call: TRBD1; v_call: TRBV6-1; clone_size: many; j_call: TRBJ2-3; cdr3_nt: TGTGCCAGCAACCACAGACGGAAAGAGGGGGCTCAGGTAGATACGCAGTATTTT; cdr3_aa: CASNHRRKEGAQVDTQYF
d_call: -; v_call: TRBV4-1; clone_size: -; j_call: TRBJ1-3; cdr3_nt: TGCGCCAGCAGCCAAACGGGACGGTCAATCTCTGGAAACACCATATATTTT; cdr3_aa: CASSQTGRSISGNTIYF
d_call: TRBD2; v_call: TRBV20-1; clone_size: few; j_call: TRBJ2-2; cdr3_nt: TGCAGTGCTAAAGATAGCGGGGGGGAAACCGGGGAGCTGTTTTTT; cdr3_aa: CSAKDSGGETGELFF
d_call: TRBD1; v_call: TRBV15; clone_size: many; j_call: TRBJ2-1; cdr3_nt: TGTGCCACCAGCAGATCCCGACAGGGGAATGAGCAGTTCTTC; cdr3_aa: CATSRSRQGNEQFF
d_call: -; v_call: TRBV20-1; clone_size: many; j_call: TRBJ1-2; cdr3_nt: TGCAGTGCCCCCAGGTTACAGTTCGGAAATGGCTACACCTTC; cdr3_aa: CSAPRLQFGNGYTF
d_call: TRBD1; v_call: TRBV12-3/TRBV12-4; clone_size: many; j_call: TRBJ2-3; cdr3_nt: TGTGCCAGCAGTCCTACAGGGGGCTTTTTGGATACGCAGTATTTT; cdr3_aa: CASSPTGGFLDTQYF
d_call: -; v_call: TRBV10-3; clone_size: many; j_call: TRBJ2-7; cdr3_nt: TGTGCCATCAGCTACGACGCCTACGAGCAGTACTTC; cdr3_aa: CAISYDAYEQYF
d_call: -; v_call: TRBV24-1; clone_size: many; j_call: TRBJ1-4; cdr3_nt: TGTGCCACCAGCAATAGGAAGGGTGAAAAACTGTTTTTT; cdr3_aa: CATSNRKGEKLFF
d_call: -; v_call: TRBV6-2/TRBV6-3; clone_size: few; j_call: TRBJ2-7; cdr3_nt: TGTGCCAGCAGTTACTCCCGGGTAGCGGTGTCCTACGAGCAGTACTTC; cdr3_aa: CASSYSRVAVSYEQYF
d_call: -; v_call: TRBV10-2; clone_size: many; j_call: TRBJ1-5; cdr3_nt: TGCGCCAGCAGTGAGCGGCAGCAGGATAGCAATCAGCCCCAGCATTTT; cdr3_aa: CASSERQQDSNQPQHF
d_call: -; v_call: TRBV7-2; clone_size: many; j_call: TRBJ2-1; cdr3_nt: TGTGCCAGCAGATCACCGGGACGACGGAATGAGCAGTTCTTC; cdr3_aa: CASRSPGRRNEQFF
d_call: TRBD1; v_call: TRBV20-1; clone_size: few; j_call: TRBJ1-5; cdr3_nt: TGCAGTGCTTTGCCCCGTGGGACAGGGGGCGATCAGCCCCAGCATTTT; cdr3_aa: CSALPRGTGGDQPQHF
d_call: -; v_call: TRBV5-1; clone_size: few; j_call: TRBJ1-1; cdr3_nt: TGCGCCAGCAGCTTGGAGGTGGGGTTTTTCTCTGAAGCTTTCTTT; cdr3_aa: CASSLEVGFFSEAFF
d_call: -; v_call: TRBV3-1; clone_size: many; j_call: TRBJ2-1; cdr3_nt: TGTGCCAGCGGGCAAGGGGACCGCTTAATCTTC; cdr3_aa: CASGQGDRLIF
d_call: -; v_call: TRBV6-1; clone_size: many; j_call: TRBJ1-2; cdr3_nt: TGTGCCAGCAGGATGACAGAGAACTATGGCTACACCTTC; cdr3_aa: CASRMTENYGYTF
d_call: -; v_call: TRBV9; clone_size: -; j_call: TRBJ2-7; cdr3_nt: TGTGCCAGCAGCATCCATATCCGGGGGAGGACCTACGAGCAGTACTTC; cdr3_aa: CASSIHIRGRTYEQYF
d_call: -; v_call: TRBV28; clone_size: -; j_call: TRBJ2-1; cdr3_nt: TGTGCCAGCAGTTTCCGGACTCCTCGAGGGGGTGAGCAGTTCTTC; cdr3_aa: CASSFRTPRGGEQFF
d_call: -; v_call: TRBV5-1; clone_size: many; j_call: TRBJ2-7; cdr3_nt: TGCGCCAGCAGCTTGTGGGATCCCGGGACCTTCCACGAGCAGTACTTC; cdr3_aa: CASSLWDPGTFHEQYF
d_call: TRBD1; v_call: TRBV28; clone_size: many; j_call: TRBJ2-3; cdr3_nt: TGTGCCAGCAGCACATTTGGGACAGAGGCAGATACGCAGTATTTT; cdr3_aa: CASSTFGTEADTQYF
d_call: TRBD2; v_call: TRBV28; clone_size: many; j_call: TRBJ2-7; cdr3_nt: TGTGCCAGCAGTTTAGATAGTGGCCCTAGCGGGATTTACGAGCAGTACTTC; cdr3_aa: CASSLDSGPSGIYEQYF
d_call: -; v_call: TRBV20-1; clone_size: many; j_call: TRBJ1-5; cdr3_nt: TGCAGTTCTGTGCAGGCCAATCAGCCCCAGCATTTT; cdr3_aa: CSSVQANQPQHF
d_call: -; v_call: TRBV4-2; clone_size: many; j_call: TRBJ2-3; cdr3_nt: TGTGCCAGCAGCCAAGAATGGCCCCAGAGAGATACGCAGTATTTT; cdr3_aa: CASSQEWPQRDTQYF
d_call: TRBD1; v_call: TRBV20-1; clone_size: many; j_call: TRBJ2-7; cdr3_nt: TGCAGTGCTAACCGGGACAGGCCGAGCTCCTACGAGCAGTACTTC; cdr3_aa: CSANRDRPSSYEQYF
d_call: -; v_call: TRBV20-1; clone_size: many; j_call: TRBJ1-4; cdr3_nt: TGCAGTGCTAGAGTTGACGGCCATAATGAAAAACTGTTTTTT; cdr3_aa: CSARVDGHNEKLFF